These T cell receptor beta chains were read from a single sample in a study of T cells in Graves' hyperthyroidism and ophthalmopathy. TCRdb re-called the multiplex PCR reads with MiXCR, one entry per CDR3 protein. The sample yields a few hundred thousand distinct CDR3 sequences, around 13% seen once. Specimen: blood. The receptors were gathered from a woman under 30 with Graves' hyperthyroidism. The CDR3 runs from the conserved cysteine through the conserved F or W. A D gene is named only where the DNA matches it firmly. The size entry is marked missing in some rows and otherwise reads once, few, many or a size class.

J gene: TRBJ2-5
clone size: many
D gene: NA
V gene: TRBV20-1
CDR3 DNA: TGCAGTGCTAGAGATCTAGGCAGGGCTAGAGAGACCCAGTACTTC
CDR3 protein: CSARDLGRARETQYF

J gene: TRBJ2-1
clone size: many
D gene: TRBD2
V gene: TRBV6-1
CDR3 DNA: TGTGCCAGCAGTCGGACTAGCGGGAGGTGGAATGAGCAGTTCTTC
CDR3 protein: CASSRTSGRWNEQFF

J gene: TRBJ2-1
clone size: many
D gene: TRBD2
V gene: TRBV6-1
CDR3 DNA: TGTGCCAGCAGCTCGGGACTAGGAGTCTACAATGAGCAGTTCTTC
CDR3 protein: CASSSGLGVYNEQFF

J gene: TRBJ2-7
clone size: NA
D gene: TRBD2
V gene: TRBV28
CDR3 DNA: TGTGCCAGCAGACGCCGGGGGGAAGCCTACGAGCAGTACTTC
CDR3 protein: CASRRRGEAYEQYF

J gene: TRBJ2-7
clone size: many
D gene: TRBD2
V gene: TRBV20-1
CDR3 DNA: TGCAGTGCGAGGGGACTAGCGGATAGCGAGCAGTACTTC
CDR3 protein: CSARGLADSEQYF

J gene: TRBJ2-1
clone size: NA
D gene: NA
V gene: TRBV30
CDR3 DNA: TGTGCCTGGAGCACTGGAACGCCGGGGATAAAGCAGTTCTTC
CDR3 protein: CAWSTGTPGIKQFF

J gene: TRBJ2-5
clone size: many
D gene: NA
V gene: TRBV28
CDR3 DNA: TGTGCCAGCAGTTTAAGTCCGGCGCGGGGTGGGGAGACCCAGTACTTC
CDR3 protein: CASSLSPARGGETQYF

J gene: TRBJ2-7
clone size: many
D gene: NA
V gene: TRBV3-1
CDR3 DNA: TGTGCCAGCAGCCAGGCGCAGTGGGGAACCTACGAGCAGTACTTC
CDR3 protein: CASSQAQWGTYEQYF

J gene: TRBJ2-7
clone size: few
D gene: TRBD2
V gene: TRBV14
CDR3 DNA: TGTGCCAGCAGCCACCGGCTAGCGGGAGCCCACGAGCAGTACTTC
CDR3 protein: CASSHRLAGAHEQYF

J gene: TRBJ2-1
clone size: few
D gene: NA
V gene: TRBV9
CDR3 DNA: TGTGCCAGCAGCTCTCAAGGAAATGCGCAGTTCTTC
CDR3 protein: CASSSQGNAQFF

J gene: TRBJ2-3
clone size: NA
D gene: NA
V gene: TRBV12-3/TRBV12-4
CDR3 DNA: TGTGCCAGCAAGGACGGGAGAGTAGGGGATACGCAGTATTTT
CDR3 protein: CASKDGRVGDTQYF

J gene: TRBJ1-1
clone size: many
D gene: NA
V gene: TRBV14
CDR3 DNA: TGTGCCAGCAGCCAGCACAGGTCGAACACTGAAGCTTTCTTT
CDR3 protein: CASSQHRSNTEAFF

J gene: TRBJ2-7
clone size: many
D gene: TRBD1
V gene: TRBV28
CDR3 DNA: TGTGCCAGCAGTTCAGCCCCGGGACAGGGAAATTACGAGCAGTACTTC
CDR3 protein: CASSSAPGQGNYEQYF

J gene: TRBJ1-4
clone size: many
D gene: NA
V gene: TRBV6-1
CDR3 DNA: TGTGCCAGCAGTTACACGGACGCTTCGGCAACTAATGAAAAACTGTTTTTT
CDR3 protein: CASSYTDASATNEKLFF

J gene: TRBJ2-7
clone size: NA
D gene: TRBD1
V gene: TRBV5-1
CDR3 DNA: TGCGCCAGCAGCCCCAGGGGACAGGGGTCCTACGAGCAGTACTTC
CDR3 protein: CASSPRGQGSYEQYF

J gene: TRBJ2-3
clone size: few
D gene: TRBD1
V gene: TRBV6-2/TRBV6-3
CDR3 DNA: TGTGCCAGCAGTTGGGAACAGGGGGCCGAAGATACGCAGTATTTT
CDR3 protein: CASSWEQGAEDTQYF

J gene: TRBJ1-5
clone size: NA
D gene: NA
V gene: TRBV19
CDR3 DNA: TGTGCCAGTAGTACATTCATCAGCAATCAGCCCCAGCATTTT
CDR3 protein: CASSTFISNQPQHF

J gene: TRBJ2-3
clone size: NA
D gene: TRBD2
V gene: TRBV27
CDR3 DNA: TGTGCCAGCAGGGGCTTCGCGCAGCGGGAGGCTAGCACAGATACGCAGTATTTT
CDR3 protein: CASRGFAQREASTDTQYF

J gene: TRBJ1-4
clone size: few
D gene: TRBD1
V gene: TRBV2
CDR3 DNA: TGTGCCAGCAGTGAGCCCAGGGGGCGGGATGAAAAACTGTTTTTT
CDR3 protein: CASSEPRGRDEKLFF

J gene: TRBJ1-5
clone size: many
D gene: NA
V gene: TRBV2
CDR3 DNA: TGTGCCAGCAGAGAGGAGGGGGGTCCCTTCAATCAGCCCCAGCATTTT
CDR3 protein: CASREEGGPFNQPQHF

J gene: TRBJ2-7
clone size: many
D gene: NA
V gene: TRBV20-1
CDR3 DNA: TGCAGTGCTAGCCCCTGGGCCCACGAGCAGTACTTC
CDR3 protein: CSASPWAHEQYF

J gene: TRBJ2-7
clone size: many
D gene: TRBD1
V gene: TRBV19
CDR3 DNA: TGTGCCAGTAGTGCCCGGGACAGGGGTAAAGGCTACGAGCAGTACTTC
CDR3 protein: CASSARDRGKGYEQYF

J gene: TRBJ1-1
clone size: many
D gene: NA
V gene: TRBV5-6
CDR3 DNA: TGTGCCAGCAGCTTGGAGGCAGAAAACACTGAAGCTTTCTTT
CDR3 protein: CASSLEAENTEAFF

J gene: TRBJ1-2
clone size: NA
D gene: NA
V gene: TRBV5-6
CDR3 DNA: TGTGCCAGCAGCTTGGTGGACAGCTATGGCTACACCTTC
CDR3 protein: CASSLVDSYGYTF

J gene: TRBJ2-5
clone size: many
D gene: TRBD1
V gene: TRBV12-3/TRBV12-4
CDR3 DNA: TGTGCCAGCAGTGCCAAAAAAAGGGGGCCCGAGACCCAGTACTTC
CDR3 protein: CASSAKKRGPETQYF

J gene: TRBJ1-5
clone size: many
D gene: NA
V gene: TRBV6-2/TRBV6-3
CDR3 DNA: TGTGCCAGCAGTTCCTCAACACAAGGGTTGCGCAATCAGCCCCAGCATTTT
CDR3 protein: CASSSSTQGLRNQPQHF

J gene: TRBJ2-7
clone size: many
D gene: TRBD1
V gene: TRBV20-1
CDR3 DNA: TGCAGTGCTAGTAGGCAGGGGGCCAACGAGCAGTACTTC
CDR3 protein: CSASRQGANEQYF

J gene: TRBJ2-7
clone size: NA
D gene: NA
V gene: TRBV20-1
CDR3 DNA: TGCAGTGCTAGAGATCACCGGGAAGCCTTCTACGAGCAGTACTTC
CDR3 protein: CSARDHREAFYEQYF

J gene: TRBJ2-2
clone size: NA
D gene: NA
V gene: TRBV9
CDR3 DNA: TGTGCCAGCAGCCCCCAGACTAGAACGAACGGGGAGCTGTTTTTT
CDR3 protein: CASSPQTRTNGELFF

J gene: TRBJ1-2
clone size: NA
D gene: NA
V gene: TRBV10-1
CDR3 DNA: TGCGCCAGCAGTGAGTCTGGCAGCTATGGCTACACCTTC
CDR3 protein: CASSESGSYGYTF

J gene: TRBJ2-2
clone size: NA
D gene: TRBD2
V gene: TRBV12-3/TRBV12-4
CDR3 DNA: TGTGCCAGCAGTTTAGGGGGGGGGTCCGGGGAGCTGTTTTTT
CDR3 protein: CASSLGGGSGELFF

J gene: TRBJ2-1
clone size: NA
D gene: TRBD1
V gene: TRBV27
CDR3 DNA: TGTGCCAGCAGTCTCCAGGGGGCCGGGTACAATGAGCAGTTCTTC
CDR3 protein: CASSLQGAGYNEQFF

J gene: TRBJ2-1
clone size: few
D gene: TRBD1
V gene: TRBV6-2/TRBV6-3
CDR3 DNA: TGTGCCAGCAGGACGGACAGGCACAATGAGCAGTTCTTC
CDR3 protein: CASRTDRHNEQFF

J gene: TRBJ1-1
clone size: NA
D gene: TRBD1
V gene: TRBV7-9
CDR3 DNA: TGTGCCAGCGCCCGGACAGGGGACCCCCAAGGGACTGAAGCTTTCTTT
CDR3 protein: CASARTGDPQGTEAFF

J gene: TRBJ2-7
clone size: NA
D gene: NA
V gene: TRBV6-1
CDR3 DNA: TGTGCCTCCCTATCAGATTCCTACGAGCAGTACTTC
CDR3 protein: CASLSDSYEQYF

J gene: TRBJ2-1
clone size: many
D gene: NA
V gene: TRBV6-6
CDR3 DNA: TGTGCCAGCAGTTACAGGTCTGGTGGCGAGCAGTTCTTC
CDR3 protein: CASSYRSGGEQFF

J gene: TRBJ2-1
clone size: NA
D gene: TRBD2
V gene: TRBV20-1
CDR3 DNA: TGCAGTGCTAGAGAAGGGACTAGCGGAGCTTACAATGAGCAGTTCTTC
CDR3 protein: CSAREGTSGAYNEQFF

J gene: TRBJ1-5
clone size: many
D gene: NA
V gene: TRBV2
CDR3 DNA: TGTGCCAGCAGTGAAGACGGCATGGGGCAGCCCCAGCATTTT
CDR3 protein: CASSEDGMGQPQHF

J gene: TRBJ2-1
clone size: many
D gene: TRBD1
V gene: TRBV11-1
CDR3 DNA: TGTGCCAGCAGCCATCCGGGACAGAGCTACAATGAGCAGTTCTTC
CDR3 protein: CASSHPGQSYNEQFF

J gene: TRBJ1-1
clone size: NA
D gene: NA
V gene: TRBV6-1
CDR3 DNA: TGTGCCAGCAGGACTGACGTGAACACTGAAGCTTTCTTT
CDR3 protein: CASRTDVNTEAFF

J gene: TRBJ2-1
clone size: few
D gene: TRBD2
V gene: TRBV18
CDR3 DNA: TGTGCCAGCCGCCCGACTAGCGGGACGACCCTGAAGCAGTTCTTC
CDR3 protein: CASRPTSGTTLKQFF

J gene: TRBJ1-5
clone size: NA
D gene: NA
V gene: TRBV15
CDR3 DNA: TGTGCCACCAGCTTGGGAGGTCAGCCCCAGCATTTT
CDR3 protein: CATSLGGQPQHF

J gene: TRBJ1-2
clone size: NA
D gene: TRBD1
V gene: TRBV7-9
CDR3 DNA: TGTGCCAGCAGCTTAGCGCAGACAGGGGGCCGGGACTACACCTTC
CDR3 protein: CASSLAQTGGRDYTF

J gene: TRBJ1-2
clone size: many
D gene: TRBD1
V gene: TRBV7-2
CDR3 DNA: TGTGCCAGCAGCTCGGGACAGGGACCATATGGCTACACCTTC
CDR3 protein: CASSSGQGPYGYTF

J gene: TRBJ1-3
clone size: few
D gene: NA
V gene: TRBV7-2
CDR3 DNA: TGTGCCAGCAGCTTAGCGGGCGGCAGTTCTGGAAACACCATATATTTT
CDR3 protein: CASSLAGGSSGNTIYF

J gene: TRBJ2-1
clone size: many
D gene: NA
V gene: TRBV29-1
CDR3 DNA: TGCAGCGTTGACTCACCCTGGGTAGCCACTACCTCTAAATCCTACAATGAGCAGTTCTTC
CDR3 protein: CSVDSPWVATTSKSYNEQFF

J gene: TRBJ1-1
clone size: few
D gene: NA
V gene: TRBV20-1
CDR3 DNA: TGCAGTGCTAGCCAACAGGGTAACACTGAAGCTTTCTTT
CDR3 protein: CSASQQGNTEAFF

J gene: TRBJ1-5
clone size: many
D gene: NA
V gene: TRBV20-1
CDR3 DNA: TGCAGTGCCTCCCGTGAAGGGATCGGCAATCAGCCCCAGCATTTT
CDR3 protein: CSASREGIGNQPQHF

J gene: TRBJ1-5
clone size: many
D gene: NA
V gene: TRBV5-6
CDR3 DNA: TGTGCCAGCAGCCGCGGGACAAGTAGCAATCAGCCCCAGCATTTT
CDR3 protein: CASSRGTSSNQPQHF

J gene: TRBJ1-2
clone size: many
D gene: NA
V gene: TRBV18
CDR3 DNA: TGTGCCAGCTCACCAGAGACAGAGTTTTCCTTCTATGGCTACACCTTC
CDR3 protein: CASSPETEFSFYGYTF